This T cell receptor beta chain emerged from a study of Graves' ophthalmopathy and Graves' hyperthyroidism (dated by TCRdb to the late 2010s). Turning to the overall study: Peripheral blood was collected before any treatment was given, at the time of initial diagnosis. The study used TCR beta repertoire signatures to distinguish Graves' ophthalmopathy from Graves' hyperthyroidism and to predict progression to ophthalmopathy. In total, around 130 blood samples were TCR-sequenced: approximately 42 ophthalmopathy, under 85 hyperthyroidism and some 17 hyperthyroidism-to-ophthalmopathy patients. A discovery set of 100 or so patients (roughly 43 ophthalmopathy, about 59 stable hyperthyroidism) was enrolled to explore V-J signatures distinguishing ophthalmopathy from hyperthyroidism. An independent validation cohort was composed of 18 hyperthyroidism patients and more than 15 patients who later progressed from hyperthyroidism to ophthalmopathy. In roughly 6 hyperthyroidism patients, T-cell repertoires of thyroid tissue and blood were compared. Once sampling was done, hyperthyroidism patients were given methimazole at a starting dose of 30 mg daily, while ophthalmopathy patients were given high-dose intravenous methylprednisolone. Results the study describes overall, beyond this receptor: Ophthalmopathy was separated from stable hyperthyroidism by the 13-signature model with just under 90% sensitivity and about 81% specificity in cross-validation and with 80%/75% in the test set. Sample size was not statistically predetermined, and group allocation was not concealed from the investigators. Most of the expanded thyroid clonotypes with a frequency above 0.001 were also detected in blood, and it was suggested that the thyroid immune response may be reflected by blood repertoires. In validation, the model predicted ophthalmopathy progression with about 71% sensitivity and roughly 78% specificity; 12 predicted patients were CT-confirmed with GO in a median of 6.5 months.

Ophthalmopathy patients had moderately to severely active disease, Clinical Activity Score of at least 3, NOSPECS grade of at least 4, and disease duration under 3 months. Anyone with other autoimmune diseases, uncontrolled infections, pregnancy or lactation was excluded from the study. Diagnosis relied on clinical symptoms, serum thyroxine, TRAb, thyroid ultrasound and orbital computed tomography. Using Ficoll-Paque density gradient centrifugation, PBMCs were isolated from 9.5 to 10 ml of fresh peripheral blood. Total RNA was extracted using Trizol reagent, and RNA quality was checked on an Agilent 2100 Bioanalyzer. For repertoire sequencing, the TCR beta CDR3 regions were amplified from RNA transcripts. A first-round RT-PCR used HTBI primers with the Qiagen OneStep RT-PCR kit, followed by a second-round multiplex PCR, size selection and purification. The libraries underwent paired-end sequencing with 100 bp reads on an Illumina HiSeq2000. The original methods were these. SOAPnuke was used for read processing, and reads with adapters, uncalled bases, a mean Phred below 15, or no exact constant-primer or identifier match were discarded. High-quality paired reads were merged with COPE v1.2.5. Each unique nucleotide sequence was treated as a clonotype, and MiTCR v1.1 was used to align the clonotypes to the IMGT TRB V, D and J references. The analysis was limited to V-J combinations with a frequency above 0.0001, which together covered approximately 99% of repertoires. For each V-J combination, a TCR clonal expansion and chaos score was defined as the ratio of F50 clonal expansion to chaos observed in the TCRdist matrix. Welch's t-statistics and random forest were used to reduce features to 13 V-J combinations, which were fed into a naive Bayes classifier. Thyroid-blood repertoire similarity was quantified with the Morisita-Horn index. TCRdb took the public reads, trimmed them with fastp at Q25, ran MiXCR for clone calling and kept in-frame beta chains. Entries are consolidated by CDR3 protein sequence, retaining the most common genes and DNA. TCRdb's processing, not the study's, gives the V and J calls here. A total of about 48,000 distinct CDR3 sequences appear in this sample, about 50% of them only once. Of the sample, 20% to 25% falls within the top ten clones.

This clonotype came up many times. The target of this receptor is not known. Base quality data are lacking; no much larger clone is found one base away. At the junction V is shortened by 10 bases and J by 4 bases, with 8 bases in between. Reading from cysteine to phenylalanine, the CDR3 counts 11 amino acids. The sequence is cut down to CDR3 DNA, 33 bases in frame from base 1. Looking up the germline V gene yields CDR1 MDHEN and CDR2 SYDVKM. The TCR sequence derives from an adult man with Graves' ophthalmopathy. Sequences were obtained from peripheral blood. The rearrangement combines TRBV28 with TRBJ2-4; no D gene is confidently identified. The sequence in DNA is TGTGCCACTCTACAGAAAAACATTCAGTACTTC. Its protein product is CATLQKNIQYF. Full variable domain (CDR3 extended with the reference TRBV28 and TRBJ2-4 proteins): DVKVTQSSRYLVKRTGEKVFLECVQDMDHENMFWYRQDPGLGLRLIYFSYDVKMKEKGDIPEGYSVSREKKERFSLILESASTNQTSMYLCATLQKNIQYFGAGTRLSVL.